This TCR beta chain was retrieved from a study of regulatory T cells in long-lasting Graves disease. Broader study findings: Persistent patients had more shared public clonotypes (about 2,800) than new patients (about 1,000).

TCR beta libraries were built with iRepertoire HTBI primers and Arm-PCR of CDR3 regions. TCRdb itself ran the multiplex PCR reads through MiXCR, one entry per CDR3 protein. Of fewer than 350,000 distinct CDR3 sequences in the sample, about 20% were seen once. Trimming took 2 bases from V and 7 from J, leaving 7 bases between them. This CDR3 is 12 amino acids long. The germline V gene has CDR1 MRHNA and CDR2 SNTAGT. Time point here: newly diagnosed GD, antithyroid drugs for less than 3 months. PBMC-derived RNA was used for the TCR library. An endocrinology department in Xi'an, China, recruited the patients. On this clonotype: What it binds is unknown.

The source is a female donor with Graves disease. Source: peripheral blood mononuclear cells (PBMCs), taken at new diagnosis, from a patient treated with antithyroid drugs. The chain couples TRBV6-4 to TRBJ2-3; either TRBD1 or TRBD2 may fit D (5 bases each). CDR3: CASSDGGHTQYF. The DNA for the CDR3 is TGTGCCAGCAGTGACGGGGGACATACGCAGTATTTT.